This T cell receptor beta chain was sequenced during a study of shared clonotypes between healthy human individuals. The method was immunoSEQ multiplex PCR; TCRdb's version includes in-frame clones alone and lacks a portion of them. The repertoire consists of millions of clones, with about 92% occurring once and the leading ten covering 0.39%. CDR3 length equals 13 residues. The germline V gene has CDR1 KGHSH and CDR2 LQKENI. The V end was cut by 2 bases, the J end by 4 bases, with 9 bases between. The sequenced material came from naive CD4+ T cells from PBMCs. Noted subset: CD45RA+ positively selected. The chain couples TRBV18 to TRBJ2-7; the D is unclear. This TCR was recovered from a young man in good health. Some clones in this sample may be carry-over from other donors' samples. The CDR3 reads CASSPAFIYEQYF. In DNA form, the CDR3 reads TGTGCCAGCTCACCAGCCTTCATTTACGAGCAGTACTTC.